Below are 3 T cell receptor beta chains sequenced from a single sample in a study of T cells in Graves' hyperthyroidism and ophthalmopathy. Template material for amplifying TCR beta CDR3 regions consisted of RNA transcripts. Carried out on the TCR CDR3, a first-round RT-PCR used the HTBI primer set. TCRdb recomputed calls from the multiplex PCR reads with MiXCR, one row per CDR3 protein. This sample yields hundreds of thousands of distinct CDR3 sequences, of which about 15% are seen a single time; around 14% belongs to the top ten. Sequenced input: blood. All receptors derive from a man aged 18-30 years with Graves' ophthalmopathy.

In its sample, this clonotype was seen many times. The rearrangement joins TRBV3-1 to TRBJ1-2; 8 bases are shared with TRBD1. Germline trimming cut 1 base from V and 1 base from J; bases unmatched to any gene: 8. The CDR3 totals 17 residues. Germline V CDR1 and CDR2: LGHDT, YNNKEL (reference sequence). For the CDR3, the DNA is TGTGCCAGCAGCCAAGTCGACAGGGGAGAACTTAACTATGGCTACACCTTC. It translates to CASSQVDRGELNYGYTF.

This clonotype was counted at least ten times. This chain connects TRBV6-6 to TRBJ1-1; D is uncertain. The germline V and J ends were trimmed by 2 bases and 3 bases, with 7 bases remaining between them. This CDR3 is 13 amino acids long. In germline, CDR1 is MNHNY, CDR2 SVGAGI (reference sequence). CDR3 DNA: TGTGCCAGCAGTTACCAGTGGGACACTGAAGCTTTCTTT. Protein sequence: CASSYQWDTEAFF.

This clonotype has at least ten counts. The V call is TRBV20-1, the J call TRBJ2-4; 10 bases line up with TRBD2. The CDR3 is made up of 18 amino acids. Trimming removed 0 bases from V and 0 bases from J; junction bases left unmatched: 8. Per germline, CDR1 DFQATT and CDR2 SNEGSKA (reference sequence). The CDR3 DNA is TGCAGTGCTAGAGAAAGAGCGGGAGGGCCTGTAGCCAAAAACATTCAGTACTTC. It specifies CSARERAGGPVAKNIQYF.